This T cell receptor beta chain was documented in a study of metastatic and nonmetastatic thyroid tumors. General study points: Versus benign nodules, malignant thyroid tumors reportedly had significantly higher TCR beta diversity, in blood and tumor.

This clone was observed a handful of times. No antigen is known for it. As originally analysed: A classifier of distant metastasis in papillary thyroid cancer was built from CDR3 differences (across clinicopathological groups). Via MiXCR, TCRdb re-called the PCR reads. The V and J calls were not made by the authors but by TCRdb's processing. This sample has 4,000 to 5,000 clones, with approximately 28% found just once. Not a single patient had been given any form of treatment at any point before undergoing thyroid surgery. The germline V gene has CDR1 MDHEN and CDR2 SYDVKM. The CDR3 contains 16 residues. V shed 6 bases and J 0 bases; nucleotides not matched to a gene: 7.

This sequence was found in a female donor with papillary thyroid cancer or a benign thyroid nodule (not recorded which). Some clones in this sample may be carry-over from other donors' samples. Sequenced: adjacent normal tissue. The chain joins TRBV28 to TRBJ2-3; 9 bases line up with TRBD2. CDR3 in DNA: TGTGCCAGCAGGGACGTAGCGGGAGCTAGCACAGATACGCAGTATTTT. Translated, it gives CASRDVAGASTDTQYF.